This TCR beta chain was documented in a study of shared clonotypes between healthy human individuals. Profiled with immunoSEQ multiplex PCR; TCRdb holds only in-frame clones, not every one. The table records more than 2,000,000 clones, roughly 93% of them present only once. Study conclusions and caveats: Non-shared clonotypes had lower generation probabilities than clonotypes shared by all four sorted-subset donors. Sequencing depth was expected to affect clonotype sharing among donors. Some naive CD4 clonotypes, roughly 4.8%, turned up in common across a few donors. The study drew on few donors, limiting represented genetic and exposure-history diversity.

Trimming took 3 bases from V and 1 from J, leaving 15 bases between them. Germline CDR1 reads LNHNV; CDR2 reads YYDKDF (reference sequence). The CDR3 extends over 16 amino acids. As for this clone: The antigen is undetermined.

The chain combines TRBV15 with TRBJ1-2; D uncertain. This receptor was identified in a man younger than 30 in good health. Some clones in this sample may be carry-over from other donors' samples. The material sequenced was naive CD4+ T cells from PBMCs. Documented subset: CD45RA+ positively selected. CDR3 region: CATSSQPQSFNYGYTF. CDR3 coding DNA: TGTGCCACCAGCAGCCAGCCACAATCTTTTAACTATGGCTACACCTTC. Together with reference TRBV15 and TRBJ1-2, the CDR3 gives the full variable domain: DAMVIQNPRYQVTQFGKPVTLSCSQTLNHNVMYWYQQKSSQAPKLLFHYYDKDFNNEADTPDNFQSRRPNTSFCFLDIRSPGLGDTAMYLCATSSQPQSFNYGYTFGSGTRLTVV.